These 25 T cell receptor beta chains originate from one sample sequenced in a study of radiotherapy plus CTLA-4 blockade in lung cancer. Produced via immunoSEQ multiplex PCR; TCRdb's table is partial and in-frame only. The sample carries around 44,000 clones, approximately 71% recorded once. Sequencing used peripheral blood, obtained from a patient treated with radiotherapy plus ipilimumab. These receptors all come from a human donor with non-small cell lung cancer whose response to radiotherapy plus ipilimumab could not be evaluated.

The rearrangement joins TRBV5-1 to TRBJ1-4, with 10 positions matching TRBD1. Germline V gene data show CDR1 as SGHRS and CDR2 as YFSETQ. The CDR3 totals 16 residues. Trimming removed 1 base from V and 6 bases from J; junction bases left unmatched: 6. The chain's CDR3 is CASSLFPGTGDEKLFF. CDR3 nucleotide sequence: TGCGCCAGCAGCTTGTTCCCCGGGACAGGGGATGAAAAACTGTTTTTT.

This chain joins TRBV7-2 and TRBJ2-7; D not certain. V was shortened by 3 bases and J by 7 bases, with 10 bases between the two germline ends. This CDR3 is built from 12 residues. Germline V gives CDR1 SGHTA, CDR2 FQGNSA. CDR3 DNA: TGTGCCAGCAGCTTCCTCGGGTGGGAGCAGTACTTC. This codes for CASSFLGWEQYF.

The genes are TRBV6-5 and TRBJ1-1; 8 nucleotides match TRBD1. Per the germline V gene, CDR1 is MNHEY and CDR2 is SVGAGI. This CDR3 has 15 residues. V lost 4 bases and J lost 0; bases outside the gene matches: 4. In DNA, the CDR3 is TGTGCCAGCAGTTTTGACAGGGGCTTGAACACTGAAGCTTTCTTT. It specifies CASSFDRGLNTEAFF.

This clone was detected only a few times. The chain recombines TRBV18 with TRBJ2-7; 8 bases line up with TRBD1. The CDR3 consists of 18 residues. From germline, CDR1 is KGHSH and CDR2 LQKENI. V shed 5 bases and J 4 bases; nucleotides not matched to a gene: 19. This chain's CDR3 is CASSTLAPGTGAAYEQYF. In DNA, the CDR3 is TGTGCCAGCTCAACCCTTGCTCCCGGGACAGGCGCGGCGTACGAGCAGTACTTC.

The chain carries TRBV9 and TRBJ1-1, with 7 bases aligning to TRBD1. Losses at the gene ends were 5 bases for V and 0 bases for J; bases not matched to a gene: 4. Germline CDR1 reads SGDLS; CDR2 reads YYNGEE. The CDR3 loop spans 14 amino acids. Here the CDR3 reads CASRRQGMNTEAFF. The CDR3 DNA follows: TGTGCCAGCAGAAGACAGGGCATGAACACTGAAGCTTTCTTT.

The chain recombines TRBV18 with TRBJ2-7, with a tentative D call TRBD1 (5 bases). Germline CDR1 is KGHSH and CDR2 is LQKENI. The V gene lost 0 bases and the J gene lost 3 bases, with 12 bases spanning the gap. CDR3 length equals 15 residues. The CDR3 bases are TGTGCCAGCTCACCACCGGTTCTAGGGGTCTACGAGCAGTACTTC. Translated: CASSPPVLGVYEQYF.

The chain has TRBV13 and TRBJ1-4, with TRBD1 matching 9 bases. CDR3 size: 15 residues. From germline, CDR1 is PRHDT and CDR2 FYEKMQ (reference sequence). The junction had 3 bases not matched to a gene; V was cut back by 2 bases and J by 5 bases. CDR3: CASSLRGTGNEKLFF. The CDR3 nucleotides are TGTGCCAGCAGCTTACGGGGGACAGGGAATGAAAAACTGTTTTTT.

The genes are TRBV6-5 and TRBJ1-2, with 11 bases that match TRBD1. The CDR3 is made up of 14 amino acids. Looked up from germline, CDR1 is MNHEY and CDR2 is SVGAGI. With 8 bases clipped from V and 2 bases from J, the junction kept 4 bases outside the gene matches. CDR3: CASLDRGPNYGYTF. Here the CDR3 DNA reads TGTGCCAGCCTGGACAGGGGGCCGAACTATGGCTACACCTTC.

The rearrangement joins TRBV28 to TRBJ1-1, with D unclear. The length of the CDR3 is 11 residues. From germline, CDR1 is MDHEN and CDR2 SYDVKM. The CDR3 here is CGGVRGTEAFF. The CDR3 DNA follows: TGTGGCGGAGTTCGGGGCACTGAAGCTTTCTTT.

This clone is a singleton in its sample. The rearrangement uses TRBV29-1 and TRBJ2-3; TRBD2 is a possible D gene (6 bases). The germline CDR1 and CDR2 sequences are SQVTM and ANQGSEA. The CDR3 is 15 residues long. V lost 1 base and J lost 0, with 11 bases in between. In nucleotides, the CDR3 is TGCAGCGTTGAAGGCCGGGAGTGGAGCACAGATACGCAGTATTTT. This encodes CSVEGREWSTDTQYF.

CDR3 in amino acids: CASSDGREGDEQFF. The CDR3 nucleotides are TGTGCCAGCAGTGACGGGCGGGAGGGGGATGAGCAGTTCTTC. V usage is TRBV6-4 and J usage is TRBJ2-1, with 9 bases that match TRBD2. The length of the CDR3 is 14 residues. Germline trimming cut 2 bases from V and 8 bases from J; bases unmatched to any gene: 4. Germline values: CDR1 MRHNA, CDR2 SNTAGT.

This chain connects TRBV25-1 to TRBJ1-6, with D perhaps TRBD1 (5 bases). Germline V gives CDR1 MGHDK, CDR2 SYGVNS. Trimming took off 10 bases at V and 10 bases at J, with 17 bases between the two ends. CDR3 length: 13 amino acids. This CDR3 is CATKGQGPSPLHF. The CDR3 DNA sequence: TGTGCCACTAAGGGGCAGGGTCCCTCACCCCTCCACTTT.

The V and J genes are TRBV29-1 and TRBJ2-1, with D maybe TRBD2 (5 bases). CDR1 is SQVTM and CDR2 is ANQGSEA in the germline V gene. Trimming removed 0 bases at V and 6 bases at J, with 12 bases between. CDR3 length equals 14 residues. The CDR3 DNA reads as TGCAGCGTTGAAGATCCGAGGGATCGCAATGAGCAGTTCTTC. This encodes CSVEDPRDRNEQFF.

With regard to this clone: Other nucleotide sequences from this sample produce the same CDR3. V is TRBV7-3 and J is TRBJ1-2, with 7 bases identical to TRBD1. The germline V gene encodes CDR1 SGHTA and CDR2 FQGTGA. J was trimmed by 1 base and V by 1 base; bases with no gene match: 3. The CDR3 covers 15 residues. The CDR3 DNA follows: TGTGCCAGCAGCTTAAGCGGGACAGATAACTATGGCTACACCTTC. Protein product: CASSLSGTDNYGYTF.

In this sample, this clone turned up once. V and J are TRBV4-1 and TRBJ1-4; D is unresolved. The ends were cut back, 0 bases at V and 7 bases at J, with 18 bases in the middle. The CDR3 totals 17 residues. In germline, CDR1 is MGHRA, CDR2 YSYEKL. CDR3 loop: CASSQERAGAGSEKLFF. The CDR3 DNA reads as TGCGCCAGCAGCCAAGAAAGGGCAGGTGCGGGAAGTGAAAAACTGTTTTTT.

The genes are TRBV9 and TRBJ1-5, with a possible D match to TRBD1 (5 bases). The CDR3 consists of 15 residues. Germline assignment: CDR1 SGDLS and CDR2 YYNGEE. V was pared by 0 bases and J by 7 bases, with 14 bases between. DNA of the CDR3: TGTGCCAGCAGCGTAGGCTCGGGGGGAGTACAGCCCCAGCATTTT. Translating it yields CASSVGSGGVQPQHF.

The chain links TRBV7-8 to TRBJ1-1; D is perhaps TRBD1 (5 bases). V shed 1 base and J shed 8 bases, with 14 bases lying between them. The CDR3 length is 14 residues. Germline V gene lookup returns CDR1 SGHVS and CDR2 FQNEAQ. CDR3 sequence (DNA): TGTGCCAGCAGCTTAGTCCAGGGCCCGATGGAAGCTTTCTTT. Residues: CASSLVQGPMEAFF.

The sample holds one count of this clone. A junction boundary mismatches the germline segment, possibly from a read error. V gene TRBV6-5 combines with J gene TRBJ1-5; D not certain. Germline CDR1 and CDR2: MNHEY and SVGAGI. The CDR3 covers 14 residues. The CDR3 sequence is CASSNSAGNQPQHF. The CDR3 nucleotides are TGTGCCAGCAGTAACTCAGCAGGAAATCAGCCCCAGCATTTT.

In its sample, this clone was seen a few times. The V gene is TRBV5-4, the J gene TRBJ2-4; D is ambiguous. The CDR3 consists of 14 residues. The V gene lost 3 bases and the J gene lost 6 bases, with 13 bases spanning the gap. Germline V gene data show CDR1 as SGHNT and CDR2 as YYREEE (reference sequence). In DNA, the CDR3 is TGTGCCAGCAGCTCATTATCCCGCGGAAACATTCAGTACTTC. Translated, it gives CASSSLSRGNIQYF.

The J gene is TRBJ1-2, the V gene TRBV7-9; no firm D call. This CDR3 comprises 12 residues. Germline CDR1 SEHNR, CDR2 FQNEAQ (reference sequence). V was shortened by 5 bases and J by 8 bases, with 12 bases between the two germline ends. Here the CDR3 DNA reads TGTGCCAGCAGCGATAGTTTTACGGGCTACACCTTC. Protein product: CASSDSFTGYTF.

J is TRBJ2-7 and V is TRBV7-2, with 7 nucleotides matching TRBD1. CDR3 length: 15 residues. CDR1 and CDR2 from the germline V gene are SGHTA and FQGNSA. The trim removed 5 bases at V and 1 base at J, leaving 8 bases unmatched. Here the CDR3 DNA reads TGTGCCAGCAGCCTCCAGAGGACAGGTTCCTACGAGCAGTACTTC. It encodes CASSLQRTGSYEQYF.

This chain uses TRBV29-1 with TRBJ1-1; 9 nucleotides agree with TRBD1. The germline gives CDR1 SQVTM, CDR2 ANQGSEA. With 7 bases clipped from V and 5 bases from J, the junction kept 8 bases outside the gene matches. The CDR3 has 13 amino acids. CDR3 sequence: CSATTGGGTEAFF. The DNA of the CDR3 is TGCAGCGCCACAACAGGGGGCGGGACTGAAGCTTTCTTT.

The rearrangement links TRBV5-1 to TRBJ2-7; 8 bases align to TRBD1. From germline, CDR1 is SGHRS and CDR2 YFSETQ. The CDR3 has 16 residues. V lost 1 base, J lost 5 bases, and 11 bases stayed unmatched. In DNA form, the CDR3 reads TGCGCCAGCAGCTTGTCTGGGCAGGGGGCCGACGACGAGCAGTACTTC. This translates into CASSLSGQGADDEQYF. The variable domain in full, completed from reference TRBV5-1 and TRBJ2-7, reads KAGVTQTPRYLIKTRGQQVTLSCSPISGHRSVSWYQQTPGQGLQFLFEYFSETQRNKGNFPGRFSGRQFSNSRSEMNVSTLELGDSALYLCASSLSGQGADDEQYFGPGTRLTVT.

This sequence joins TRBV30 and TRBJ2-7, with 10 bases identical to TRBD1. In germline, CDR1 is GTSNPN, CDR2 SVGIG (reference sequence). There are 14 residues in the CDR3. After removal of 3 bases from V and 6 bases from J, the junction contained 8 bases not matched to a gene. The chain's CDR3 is CAWSRDRGFSEQYF. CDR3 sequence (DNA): TGTGCCTGGAGCCGGGACAGGGGTTTTAGCGAGCAGTACTTC. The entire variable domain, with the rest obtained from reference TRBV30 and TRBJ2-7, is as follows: SQTIHQWPATLVQPVGSPLSLECTVEGTSNPNLYWYRQAAGRGLQLLFYSVGIGQISSEVPQNLSASRPQDRQFILSSKKLLLSDSGFYLCAWSRDRGFSEQYFGPGTRLTVT.

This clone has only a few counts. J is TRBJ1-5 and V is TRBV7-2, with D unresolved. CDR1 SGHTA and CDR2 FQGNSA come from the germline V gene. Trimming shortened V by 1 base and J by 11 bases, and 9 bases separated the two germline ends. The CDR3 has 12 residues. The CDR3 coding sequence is TGTGCCAGCAGCTTAGACCCAGTGGCCCAGCATTTT. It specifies CASSLDPVAQHF. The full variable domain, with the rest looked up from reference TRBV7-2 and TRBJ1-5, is GAGVSQSPSNKVTEKGKDVELRCDPISGHTALYWYRQSLGQGLEFLIYFQGNSAPDKSGLPSDRFSAERTGGSVSTLTIQRTQQEDSAVYLCASSLDPVAQHFGDGTRLSIL.